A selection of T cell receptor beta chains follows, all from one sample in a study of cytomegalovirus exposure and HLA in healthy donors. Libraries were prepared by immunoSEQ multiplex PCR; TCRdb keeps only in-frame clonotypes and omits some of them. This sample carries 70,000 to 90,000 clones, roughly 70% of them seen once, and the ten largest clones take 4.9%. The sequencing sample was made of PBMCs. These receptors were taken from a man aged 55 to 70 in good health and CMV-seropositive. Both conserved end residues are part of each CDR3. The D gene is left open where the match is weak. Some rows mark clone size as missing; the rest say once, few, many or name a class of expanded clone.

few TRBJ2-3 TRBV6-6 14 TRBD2 TGTGCCGGTAGGACTAGCGGTAGCACAGATACGCAGTATTTT CAGRTSGSTDTQYF
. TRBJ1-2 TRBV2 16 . TGTGCCAGCAGTGACCCAGAACCGGGAAAAGGCTATGGCTACACCTTC CASSDPEPGKGYGYTF
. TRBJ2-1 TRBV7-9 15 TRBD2 TGTGCCAGCAGCATCAGCGGGGGGCCTGGCAATGAGCAGTTCTTC CASSISGGPGNEQFF
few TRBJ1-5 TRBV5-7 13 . TGTGCCAGCAGCTTGAGGGGGAAGAGGCCCCAGCATTTT CASSLRGKRPQHF
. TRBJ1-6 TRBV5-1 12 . TGCGCCAGCTACGAGCCGGGTTCACCCCTCCACTTT CASYEPGSPLHF
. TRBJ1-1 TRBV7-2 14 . TGTGCCAGCAGCGTCGACAGGACGAACACTGAAGCTTTCTTT CASSVDRTNTEAFF
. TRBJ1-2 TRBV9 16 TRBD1 TGTGCCAGCAGCGGGCGGCGCGGGACAGGGGGTTTTGGCTACACCTTC CASSGRRGTGGFGYTF
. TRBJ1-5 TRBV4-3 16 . TGCGCCAGCAGCCAAGATTGGCGGGATAGCAATCAGCCCCAGCATTTT CASSQDWRDSNQPQHF
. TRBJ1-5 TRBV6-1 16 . TGTGCCAGCAGTGGGAACTTTACAGGATACAATCAGCCCCAGCATTTT CASSGNFTGYNQPQHF
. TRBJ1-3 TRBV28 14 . TGTGCCAGCAGCCCCGACAGAATTGGAAACACCATATATTTT CASSPDRIGNTIYF
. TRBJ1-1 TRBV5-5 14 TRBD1 TGTGCCAGCAGCTGGACAGGGGGTGTTTCAGCGGCTTTCTTT CASSWTGGVSAAFF
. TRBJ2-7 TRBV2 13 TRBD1 TGTGCCACTCGGGACAGGGGACCCTACGAGCAGTACTTC CATRDRGPYEQYF
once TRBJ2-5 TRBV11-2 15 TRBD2 TGTGCCAGCAGCCCGGACGGGGGAGGGCGAGAGACCCAGTACTTC CASSPDGGGRETQYF
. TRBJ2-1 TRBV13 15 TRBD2 TGTGCCAGCAGCTCCGGACTAGCGGGGGGGAATGAGCAGTTCTTC CASSSGLAGGNEQFF
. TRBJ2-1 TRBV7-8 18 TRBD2 TGTGCCAGCAGCTTAGCGGTTGCTAGCGGGACATTGGACAATGAGCAGTTCTTC CASSLAVASGTLDNEQFF
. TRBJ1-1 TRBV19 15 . TGTGCCAGTAGTATTGGAGCAGGGTTGAACACTGAAGCTTTCTTT CASSIGAGLNTEAFF
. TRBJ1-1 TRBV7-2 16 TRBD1 TGTGCCAGCAGCTTAGCTCCGGGACAGGGACACACTGAAGCTTTCTTT CASSLAPGQGHTEAFF
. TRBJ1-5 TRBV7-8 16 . TGTGCCAGCAGCTTTGACGGGACAAGGAGCAATCAGCCCCAGCATTTT CASSFDGTRSNQPQHF
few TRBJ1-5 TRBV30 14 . TGTGCCTGGAGTGTACGGGGAAAGGTTCAGCCCCAGCATTTT CAWSVRGKVQPQHF
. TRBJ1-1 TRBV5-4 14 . TGTGCCAGCAGCCCGAGCGGGATCAACACTGAAGCTTTCTTT CASSPSGINTEAFF
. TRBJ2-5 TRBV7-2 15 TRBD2 TGTGCCAGCAGCTTGGCTAGCGGGGGTCAAGAGACCCAGTACTTC CASSLASGGQETQYF
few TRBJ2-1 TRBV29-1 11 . TGCAGCGTTTATGAAATGAGGGAGCAGTTCTTC CSVYEMREQFF
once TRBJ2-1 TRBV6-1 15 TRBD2 TGTGCCAGCAGTGCCGGGACTAGCTGGGGCAATGAGCAGTTCTTC CASSAGTSWGNEQFF
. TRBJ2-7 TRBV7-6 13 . TGTGCCAGCAGCTTATCTCTTTCCTACGAGCAGTACTTC CASSLSLSYEQYF
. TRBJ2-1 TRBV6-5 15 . TGTGCCAGCGGGGGATGGGGGGAGAAGGACAATGAGCAGTTCTTC CASGGWGEKDNEQFF
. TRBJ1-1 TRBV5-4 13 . TGTGCCAGCCGCTCTTTTCGGAACACTGAAGCTTTCTTT CASRSFRNTEAFF
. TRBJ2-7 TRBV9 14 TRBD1 TGTGCCAGCAGCCCCGGGACAGGGATCTACGAGCAGTACTTC CASSPGTGIYEQYF
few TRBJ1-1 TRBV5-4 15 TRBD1 TGTGCCAGCAGCCCCGAACAGGGGGGTAACACTGAAGCTTTCTTT CASSPEQGGNTEAFF
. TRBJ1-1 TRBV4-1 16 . TGCGCCAGCAGCCAAGTCCACCGAGGAATGAACACTGAAGCTTTCTTT CASSQVHRGMNTEAFF
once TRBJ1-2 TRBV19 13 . TGTGCCAGTACCTCCGGGGGGACACTCGACAATACCTTC CASTSGGTLDNTF
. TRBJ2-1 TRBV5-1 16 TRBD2 TGCGCCAGCAGCTTGGGACTAGCGGGGGGGCGTAATGAGCAGTTCTTC CASSLGLAGGRNEQFF
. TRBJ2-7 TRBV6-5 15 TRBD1 TGTGCCAGCAGTTACCATCGACAGGGGGCCTACGAGCAGTACTTC CASSYHRQGAYEQYF
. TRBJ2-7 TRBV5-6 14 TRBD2 TGTGCCAGCAGCTTAGCGGGAAAACTCTACGAGCAGTACTTC CASSLAGKLYEQYF
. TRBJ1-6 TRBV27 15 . TGTGCCAGCAGCCATTCTAGCTCCTATAATTCACCCCTCCACTTT CASSHSSSYNSPLHF
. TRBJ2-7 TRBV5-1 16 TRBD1 TGCGCCAGCTTAAAAAGGCCGGGACAGGGGATAGACGAGCAGTACTTC CASLKRPGQGIDEQYF
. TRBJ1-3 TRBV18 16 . TGTGCCAGCTCAGAGTATGGCAGGAACTCTGGAAACACCATATATTTT CASSEYGRNSGNTIYF
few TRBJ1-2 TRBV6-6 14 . TGTGCCAGCAAGGAGGCTTCTGAGGACTATGGCTACACCTTC CASKEASEDYGYTF
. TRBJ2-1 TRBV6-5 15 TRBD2 TGTGCCAGCAGTGCCGACCCGGGGGGGGTCAATGAGCGGTTCTTC CASSADPGGVNERFF
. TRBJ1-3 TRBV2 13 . TGTGCCAGCAGTGAAGGCCAGGGAAACACCATATATTTT CASSEGQGNTIYF
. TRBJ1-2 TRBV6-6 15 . TGTGCCAGCAGTTACTCTGGCGGGGGGGACTATGGCTACACCTTC CASSYSGGGDYGYTF
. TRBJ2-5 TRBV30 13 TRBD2 TGTGCCTCTTCCTTAGCGGGAGGGGAGACCCAGTACTTC CASSLAGGETQYF
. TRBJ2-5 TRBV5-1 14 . TGCGCCAGCAGCTTGGCGGGGGGCGTTGAGACCCAGTACTTC CASSLAGGVETQYF
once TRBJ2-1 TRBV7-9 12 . TGTGCCAGCAGCCCCCTAGCGATTGAGCAGTTCTTC CASSPLAIEQFF
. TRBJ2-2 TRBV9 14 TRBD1 TGTGCCAGCAGCCCCAGGGGGCGCAGTGGGGAGCTGTTTTTT CASSPRGRSGELFF
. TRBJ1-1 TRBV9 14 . TGTGCCAGCAGCGTTCACGGGATGAACACTGAAGCTTTCTTT CASSVHGMNTEAFF
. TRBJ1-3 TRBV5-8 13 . TGTGCCAGCAGCTCCTACTCTGGAAACACCATATATTTT CASSSYSGNTIYF
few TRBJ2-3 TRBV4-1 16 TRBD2 TGCGCCAGCAGCCAATCGGGGGGGCTGAGCACAGATACGCAGTATTTT CASSQSGGLSTDTQYF
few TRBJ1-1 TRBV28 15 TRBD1 TGTGCCAGCAGTGGCCGGGACAGGGGTCGCACTGAAGCTTTCTTT CASSGRDRGRTEAFF
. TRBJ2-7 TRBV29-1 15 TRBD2 TGCAGCGTTGACCCCGGGACTAGCGGTACCTACGAGCAGTACTTC CSVDPGTSGTYEQYF
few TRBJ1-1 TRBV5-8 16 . TGTGCCAGCAGCTTGGTTCGGGGAGCGGGAGCCACTGAAGCTTTCTTT CASSLVRGAGATEAFF
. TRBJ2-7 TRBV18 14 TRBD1 TGTGCCAGCTCTCCGGGACAGGGTTCCTACGAGCAGTACTTC CASSPGQGSYEQYF
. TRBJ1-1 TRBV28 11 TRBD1 TGTGCCAGCGCATGGGACAGCAAAGCTTTCTTT CASAWDSKAFF
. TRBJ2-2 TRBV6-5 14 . TGTGCCAGCAGCCCGACAGATAACACCGGGGAGCTGTTTTTT CASSPTDNTGELFF